A single sample is the source of the 24 T cell receptor beta chains below, sequenced in a study of regulatory T cells in long-lasting Graves disease. Time point noted: newly diagnosed GD, antithyroid drugs for less than 3 months. From RNA extracted from PBMCs, the TCR library was made. The TCR beta library used iRepertoire HTBI primers with Arm-PCR amplification of CDR3. TCRdb called the multiplex PCR reads again in MiXCR, with one record for every CDR3 protein. Of some 490,000 distinct CDR3 sequences in the sample, around 12% were seen once. The data were also submitted as part of a second study, on T cells in Graves' hyperthyroidism and ophthalmopathy.

Sequenced here: peripheral blood mononuclear cells (PBMCs), sampled at new diagnosis, from a patient treated with antithyroid drugs. These receptors originate from a woman between 25 and 40 years old with Graves disease.

This chain joins TRBV28 and TRBJ1-4, with D uncertain. CDR1 and CDR2 from the germline V gene are MDHEN and SYDVKM. Trimming pared 5 bases from V and 0 bases from J, leaving 16 bases between. This CDR3 contains 17 residues. In nucleotides, the CDR3 is TGTGCCAGCAGTCCCATTCGAGGTGGGGCAACTAATGAAAAACTGTTTTTT. Translated, it gives CASSPIRGGATNEKLFF.

This clonotype was observed at least ten times. V and J are TRBV24-1 and TRBJ2-7, with D possibly TRBD2 on 6 matching bases. CDR3 length: 13 amino acids. Germline V lookup: CDR1 KGHDR, CDR2 SFDVKD. V dropped 4 bases and J dropped 7 bases, with 13 bases sitting between them. The CDR3 nucleotides are TGTGCCACCAGTGAACAGGCGGAGGGAGAGCAGTACTTC. This codes for CATSEQAEGEQYF.

This clonotype was counted a few times. A junction end diverges from the germline sequence, so it may reflect a read error. The rearrangement uses TRBV12-3 or TRBV12-4 and TRBJ1-1, with 7 bases matching TRBD1. CDR3 length: 14 amino acids. CDR3 protein: CASSWDSPHTGAFF. The CDR3 DNA reads as TGTGCCAGCAGTTGGGACAGTCCCCACACTGGAGCTTTCTTT.

This clonotype was observed many times. This chain joins TRBV11-2 and TRBJ2-1; D perhaps matches TRBD1 (5 bases). The CDR3 extends over 16 amino acids. The germline gives CDR1 SGHAT, CDR2 FQNNGV. Trimming pared 0 bases from V and 5 bases from J, leaving 14 bases between. As DNA, the CDR3 is TGTGCCAGCAGCTTAGATAGCCAGGGATTACACAATGAGCAGTTCTTC. Translation gives CASSLDSQGLHNEQFF.

The chain couples TRBV27 to TRBJ2-7, with D maybe TRBD2 (5 bases). The CDR3 runs 14 residues. The germline gives CDR1 MNHEY, CDR2 SMNVEV (reference sequence). V lost 0 bases to trimming and J lost 5 bases, with 11 bases between them. The CDR3 region has the DNA TGTGCCAGCAGTTTATCGAGGACTTCCCACGAGCAGTACTTC. Translated: CASSLSRTSHEQYF.

This clonotype was detected ten times or more. This chain connects TRBV27 to TRBJ2-7, with TRBD1 as a possible D gene (6 bases). The CDR3 runs to 15 residues. Germline V gene lookup returns CDR1 MNHEY and CDR2 SMNVEV (reference sequence). V lost 2 bases to trimming and J lost 6 bases, with 17 bases between them. DNA for the CDR3: TGTGCCAGCAGTTTACCCTCGACAGGTAGAGGCGAGCAGTACTTC. Translation gives CASSLPSTGRGEQYF.

The chain joins TRBV5-1 to TRBJ2-2; TRBD2 aligns across 10 bases. The CDR3 extends over 16 amino acids. Looked up from germline, CDR1 is SGHRS and CDR2 is YFSETQ. Germline trimming cut 0 bases from V and 6 bases from J; bases unmatched to any gene: 5. CDR3 nucleotide sequence: TGCGCCAGCAGCTTGGTCCCTAGCGGGAGCGCCGGGGAGCTGTTTTTT. This translates into CASSLVPSGSAGELFF.

As concerns this clonotype: A much larger clone lies one base from this, so it may be a read error. This chain uses TRBV6-1 with TRBJ2-1, with 12 bases fitting TRBD2. CDR1 MNHNS and CDR2 SASEGT come from the germline V gene. The CDR3 loop spans 18 amino acids. CDR3 DNA: TGTGCCAGCAGTGACCGACGACTAGCGGGAGCTAACTACACTGAGCAGTTCTTC. Residues: CASSDRRLAGANYTEQFF.

The table lists this clonotype with many counts. The chain uses TRBV5-5 and TRBJ2-7, with D possibly matching TRBD1 (7 bases). The V end lost 0 bases, the J end lost 3 bases, and 10 bases lay between the germline ends. The CDR3 consists of 14 residues. Germline loops: CDR1 SGHKS, CDR2 YYEKEE (reference sequence). CDR3 in amino acids: CASSLVQGGYEQYF. The CDR3, as DNA: TGTGCCAGCAGCTTGGTCCAGGGGGGCTACGAGCAGTACTTC.

In its sample, this clonotype was seen many times. The chain links TRBV11-2 to TRBJ1-2; 8 bases map to TRBD1. This CDR3 contains 12 residues. V trimming: 6 bases; J trimming: 8 bases; junction bases outside the gene matches: 5. Germline CDR1 and CDR2: SGHAT and FQNNGV. CDR3 nucleotide sequence: TGTGCCAGCAGTCAGGGGGCAAGGGGCTACACCTTC. It specifies CASSQGARGYTF.

This clonotype was counted at least ten times. V gene TRBV2 combines with J gene TRBJ2-3; the match to TRBD1 covers 10 bases. The CDR3 extends over 17 amino acids. Unmatched junction bases numbered 6, after V lost 1 base and J lost 2 bases. Looked up from germline, CDR1 is SNHLY and CDR2 is FYNNEI. In DNA form, the CDR3 reads TGTGCCAGCAGTGAAGGTGGGACAGGGGATTTCACAGATACGCAGTATTTT. This gives the protein CASSEGGTGDFTDTQYF.

The chain is built from TRBV4-1 and TRBJ2-1, with 10 bases aligning to TRBD2. J lost 8 bases, V lost 1 base, and 14 bases had no gene match. The CDR3 extends over 18 amino acids. Germline V gives CDR1 MGHRA, CDR2 YSYEKL. This CDR3 is CASSQAPPPSGSGDEQFF. CDR3 bases: TGCGCCAGCAGCCAAGCCCCCCCCCCTAGCGGGAGCGGCGATGAGCAGTTCTTC.

This clonotype was seen at least ten times. This sequence joins TRBV20-1 and TRBJ1-2; D unclear. Germline lookup yields CDR1 DFQATT and CDR2 SNEGSKA (reference sequence). V lost 0 bases to trimming and J lost 4 bases, with 12 bases between them. There are 14 residues in the CDR3. CDR3 residues: CSARESIGGYGYTF. CDR3 in DNA: TGCAGTGCTAGAGAAAGCATCGGCGGCTATGGCTACACCTTC.

In the case of this clonotype: This may be a read error: a much more frequent sequence differs by one nucleotide. The rearrangement uses TRBV14 and TRBJ2-1, with 9 nucleotides matching TRBD1. CDR1 is SGHDN, CDR2 FVKESK, per germline. The CDR3 has 15 residues. The CDR3 sequence: CVSSPGWDRENEQFF. The DNA of the CDR3 is TGTGTCAGCAGCCCCGGATGGGACAGGGAAAATGAGCAGTTCTTC. The complete variable domain, with remaining parts taken from reference TRBV14 and TRBJ2-1, reads EAGVTQFPSHSVIEKGQTVTLRCDPISGHDNLYWYRRVMGKEIKFLLHFVKESKQDESGMPNNRFLAERTGGTYSTLKVQPAELEDSGVYFCVSSPGWDRENEQFFGPGTRLTVL.

In its sample, this clonotype was seen many times. The V gene is TRBV6-2 or TRBV6-3, the J gene TRBJ1-6; TRBD1 matches 7 bases. The junction had 11 bases not matched to a gene; V was cut back by 11 bases and J by 10 bases. This CDR3 is 13 amino acids long. The V gene's germline CDR1 is MNHEY and CDR2 SVGEGT. The CDR3 DNA reads as TGTGCCGCTCGAGGGGGCAGGAGGTCACCCCTCCACTTT. The encoded protein is CAARGGRRSPLHF.

The sample holds many counts of this clonotype. V gene TRBV29-1 combines with J gene TRBJ2-3, with a tentative D call TRBD1 (5 bases). CDR3 length: 15 residues. The V gene's germline CDR1 is SQVTM and CDR2 ANQGSEA. Trimming pared 1 base from V and 4 bases from J, leaving 15 bases between. The chain's CDR3 is CSVEAQGLVSDTQYF. DNA for the CDR3: TGCAGCGTTGAAGCTCAGGGTTTAGTCTCAGATACGCAGTATTTT.

This clonotype has at least ten counts. The chain joins TRBV10-2 to TRBJ2-3; 7 nucleotides align to TRBD2. The CDR3 is 14 residues long. Germline V gene data show CDR1 as WSHSY and CDR2 as SAAADI. With 6 bases clipped from V and 0 bases from J, the junction kept 3 bases outside the gene matches. This chain's CDR3 is CASSQLASTDTQYF. The CDR3 bases are TGCGCCAGCAGCCAACTAGCGAGCACAGATACGCAGTATTTT.

This clonotype was detected ten times or more. V gene TRBV2 combines with J gene TRBJ1-1; the D gene is possibly TRBD1 (5 bases). The CDR3 totals 13 residues. Looked up from germline, CDR1 is SNHLY and CDR2 is FYNNEI. The V end was cut by 6 bases, the J end by 8 bases, with 16 bases between. CDR3 loop: CASREGTNLEAFF. The CDR3 region has the DNA TGTGCCAGCAGAGAGGGGACGAACCTCGAAGCTTTCTTT.

This clonotype was detected ten times or more. J is TRBJ1-5 and V is TRBV15, with 10 bases fitting TRBD1. The CDR3 spans 18 residues. Germline trimming cut 1 base from V and 2 bases from J; bases unmatched to any gene: 8. The germline gives CDR1 LNHNV, CDR2 YYDKDF (reference sequence). The CDR3 reads CATSRGSGTGVGNQPQHF. The CDR3 coding sequence is TGTGCCACCAGCAGAGGTTCCGGGACAGGGGTGGGCAATCAGCCCCAGCATTTT.

This clonotype has ten or more counts. This CDR3 reads CASSLWAGGTDTQYF. CDR3 in DNA: TGTGCCAGCAGTTTGTGGGCAGGGGGAACAGATACGCAGTATTTT. V usage is TRBV28 and J usage is TRBJ2-3, with 7 bases lining up with TRBD1. Germline V gene data show CDR1 as MDHEN and CDR2 as SYDVKM. This CDR3 has 15 amino acids. V gave up 3 bases and J gave up 3 bases; unmatched junction bases: 6.

The CDR3 DNA reads as TGCAGCGTTGAGGACGGGAGGGCCCCTTACAATGAGCAGTTCTTC. Encoded protein: CSVEDGRAPYNEQFF. This rearrangement joins TRBV29-1 to TRBJ2-1; 8 bases map to TRBD2. The junction had 8 bases not matched to a gene; V was cut back by 3 bases and J by 4 bases. This CDR3 is 15 amino acids long. CDR1 is SQVTM, CDR2 ANQGSEA, per germline.

This clonotype was picked up a small number of times. The V and J genes are TRBV5-1 and TRBJ2-7; 8 positions agree with TRBD2. The CDR3 loop spans 14 amino acids. Trimming at V came to 6 bases and at J to 2 bases, leaving 7 bases not matched to a gene. Germline V CDR1 and CDR2: SGHRS, YFSETQ. The CDR3 reads CASTTGGRTYEQYF. CDR3 DNA sequence: TGCGCCAGCACAACGGGAGGGCGCACCTACGAGCAGTACTTC.

This clonotype was found many times. The chain uses TRBV28 and TRBJ1-6, with TRBD1 matching 7 bases. Trimming removed 6 bases from V and 6 bases from J; junction bases left unmatched: 8. Germline lookup yields CDR1 MDHEN and CDR2 SYDVKM. The CDR3 is made up of 15 amino acids. In DNA, the CDR3 is TGTGCCAGCAGAAACAGGGGTTGGGGTAATTCACCCCTCCACTTT. It codes for CASRNRGWGNSPLHF.

This clonotype was seen a few times. The CDR3 region is CSARDSGSGQLEAFF. CDR3 in DNA: TGCAGTGCTAGAGATTCGGGTTCGGGGCAATTAGAAGCTTTCTTT. This chain joins TRBV20-1 and TRBJ1-1; maybe TRBD1 (5 bases). The CDR3 is 15 amino acids. Trimming took off 0 bases at V and 8 bases at J, with 19 bases between the two ends. Germline lookup yields CDR1 DFQATT and CDR2 SNEGSKA (reference sequence).